These 7 T cell receptor beta chains originate from one sample sequenced in a study of cytomegalovirus exposure and HLA in healthy donors. PCR amplification relied on 60 Vbeta primers (plus 13 Jbeta primers). Clones were sequenced by immunoSEQ multiplex PCR, and TCRdb holds only the in-frame ones, with some missing. The sample includes roughly 190,000 clones, 80% to 90% of them seen just once. The sequencing sample was made of PBMCs. All receptors derive from a man younger than 40 in good health and CMV-seronegative.

The V and J genes are TRBV19 and TRBJ2-6; tentative D call: TRBD2 (6 bases). V lost 6 bases to trimming and J lost 6 bases, with 12 bases between them. Germline lookup yields CDR1 LNHDA and CDR2 SQIVND (reference sequence). CDR3 length: 14 amino acids. CDR3 in DNA: TGTGCCAGTAGCCTTAGGGGACTGGCCAACGTCCTGACTTTC. As protein: CASSLRGLANVLTF.

The CDR3 spells CASSLTPTGRRSRGYTF. The CDR3, as DNA: TGTGCCAGCAGCCTAACCCCGACAGGGAGGAGATCCCGAGGCTACACCTTC. This rearrangement joins TRBV4-2 to TRBJ1-2; 7 bases line up with TRBD1. The CDR3 consists of 17 residues. Germline V gene data show CDR1 as LGHNA and CDR2 as YNFKEQ. J was trimmed by 8 bases and V by 4 bases; bases with no gene match: 19.

This clone was detected a few times. The chain carries TRBV28 and TRBJ1-2; 10 nucleotides align to TRBD1. Germline CDR1 MDHEN, CDR2 SYDVKM. The CDR3 is made up of 17 amino acids. The junction had 18 bases not matched to a gene; V was cut back by 7 bases and J by 7 bases. The CDR3 is CASIPLTGGYAESGYTF. CDR3 nucleotides: TGTGCCAGCATTCCATTGACAGGGGGCTACGCAGAGTCTGGCTACACCTTC.

This CDR3 reads CASSRPGQVLTYEQYF. Written as DNA, the CDR3 is TGTGCCAGTAGTAGACCGGGACAGGTTCTTACCTACGAGCAGTACTTC. The chain is built from TRBV19 and TRBJ2-7, with 8 bases fitting TRBD1. The CDR3 is made up of 16 amino acids. Per germline, CDR1 LNHDA and CDR2 SQIVND (reference sequence). V was pared by 4 bases and J by 2 bases, with 10 bases of the junction left unmatched.

This clone showed up just a few times. Compared with germline, one end of the junction differs, possibly owing to a read error. The rearrangement links TRBV2 to TRBJ2-1, with 10 positions matching TRBD1. The germline V gene encodes CDR1 SNHLY and CDR2 FYNNEI. The CDR3 totals 12 residues. CDR3 protein: CASSDLGQGSVF. In nucleotides, the CDR3 is TGTGCCAGCAGTGATCTGGGACAGGGGAGCGTCTTC.

The gene calls are TRBV10-2 and TRBJ2-7; tentatively, D is TRBD1 (6 bases). The V and J ends lost 2 bases and 3 bases respectively, with 8 bases between them. Per germline, CDR1 WSHSY and CDR2 SAAADI. This CDR3 spans 13 amino acids. CDR3 in DNA: TGCGCCAGCAGTGAGCAGGGGAGCTACGAGCAGTACTTC. This codes for CASSEQGSYEQYF.

This clone has a single count. The chain carries TRBV4-1 and TRBJ1-1; D unresolved. The V end was cut by 5 bases, the J end by 5 bases, with 15 bases between. Germline CDR1 reads MGHRA; CDR2 reads YSYEKL. CDR3 length equals 14 residues. For the CDR3, the DNA is TGCGCCAGCAGCGGGGAGGGCAGGAGGACTGAAGCTTTCTTT. Its translation: CASSGEGRRTEAFF.